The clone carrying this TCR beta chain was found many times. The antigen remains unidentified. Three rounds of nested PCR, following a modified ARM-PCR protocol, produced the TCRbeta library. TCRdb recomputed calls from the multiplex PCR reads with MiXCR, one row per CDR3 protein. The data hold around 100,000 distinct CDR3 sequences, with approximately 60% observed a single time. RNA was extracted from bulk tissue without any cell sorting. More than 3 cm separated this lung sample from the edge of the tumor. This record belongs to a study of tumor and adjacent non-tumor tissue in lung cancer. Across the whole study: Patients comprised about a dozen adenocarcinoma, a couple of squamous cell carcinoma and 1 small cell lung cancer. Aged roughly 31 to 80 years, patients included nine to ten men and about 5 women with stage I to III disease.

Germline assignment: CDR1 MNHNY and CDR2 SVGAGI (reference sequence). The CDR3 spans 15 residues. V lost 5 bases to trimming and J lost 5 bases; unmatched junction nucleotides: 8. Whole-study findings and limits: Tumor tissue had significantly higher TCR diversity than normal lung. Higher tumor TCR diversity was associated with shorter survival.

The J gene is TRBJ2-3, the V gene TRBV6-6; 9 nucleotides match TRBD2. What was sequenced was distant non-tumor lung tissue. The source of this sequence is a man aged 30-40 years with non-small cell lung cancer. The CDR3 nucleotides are TGTGCCAGCAGTAATTTAGCGGGAGAAGGAGATACGCAGTATTTT. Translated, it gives CASSNLAGEGDTQYF.